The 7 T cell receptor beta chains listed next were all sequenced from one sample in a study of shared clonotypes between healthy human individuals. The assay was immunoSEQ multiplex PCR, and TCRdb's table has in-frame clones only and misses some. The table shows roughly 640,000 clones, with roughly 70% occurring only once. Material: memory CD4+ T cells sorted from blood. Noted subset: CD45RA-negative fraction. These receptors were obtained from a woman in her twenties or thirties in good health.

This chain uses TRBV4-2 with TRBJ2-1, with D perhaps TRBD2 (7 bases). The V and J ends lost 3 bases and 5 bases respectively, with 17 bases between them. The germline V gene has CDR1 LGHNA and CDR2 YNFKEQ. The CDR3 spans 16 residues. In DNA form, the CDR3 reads TGTGCCAGCAGCCAGGGGGCTAGCGGAACCCACAATGAGCAGTTCTTC. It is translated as CASSQGASGTHNEQFF.

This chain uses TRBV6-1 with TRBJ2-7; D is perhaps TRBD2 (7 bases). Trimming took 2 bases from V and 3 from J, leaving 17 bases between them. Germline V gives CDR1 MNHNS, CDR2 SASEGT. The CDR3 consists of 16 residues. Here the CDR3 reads CASSELGASGYYEQYF. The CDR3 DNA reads TGTGCCAGCAGTGAATTGGGGGCTAGCGGATACTACGAGCAGTACTTC.

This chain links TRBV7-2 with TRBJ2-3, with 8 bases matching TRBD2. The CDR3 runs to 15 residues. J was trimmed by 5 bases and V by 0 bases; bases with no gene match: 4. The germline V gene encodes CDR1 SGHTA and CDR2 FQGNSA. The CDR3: CASSLAGTSIDTQYF. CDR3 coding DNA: TGTGCCAGCAGCTTAGCTGGGACTAGTATAGATACGCAGTATTTT. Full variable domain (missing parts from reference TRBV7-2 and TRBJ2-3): GAGVSQSPSNKVTEKGKDVELRCDPISGHTALYWYRQSLGQGLEFLIYFQGNSAPDKSGLPSDRFSAERTGGSVSTLTIQRTQQEDSAVYLCASSLAGTSIDTQYFGPGTRLTVL.

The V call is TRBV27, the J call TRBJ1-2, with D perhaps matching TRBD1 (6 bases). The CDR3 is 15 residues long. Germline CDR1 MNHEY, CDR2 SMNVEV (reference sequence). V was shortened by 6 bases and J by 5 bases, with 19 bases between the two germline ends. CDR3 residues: CASRPGQIIIYGYTF. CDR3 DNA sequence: TGTGCCAGCAGACCCGGACAGATCATTATTTATGGCTACACCTTC.

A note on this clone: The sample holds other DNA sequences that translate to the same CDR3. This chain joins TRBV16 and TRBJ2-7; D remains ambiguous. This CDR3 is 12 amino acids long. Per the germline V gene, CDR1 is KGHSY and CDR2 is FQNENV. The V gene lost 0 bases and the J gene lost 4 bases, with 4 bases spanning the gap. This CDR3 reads CASSQSLYEQYF. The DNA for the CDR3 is TGTGCCAGCAGCCAATCTTTGTACGAGCAGTACTTC. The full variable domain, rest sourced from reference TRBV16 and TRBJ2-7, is GEEVAQTPKHLVRGEGQKAKLYCAPIKGHSYVFWYQQVLKNEFKFLISFQNENVFDETGMPKERFSAKCLPNSPCSLEIQATKLEDSAVYFCASSQSLYEQYFGPGTRLTVT.

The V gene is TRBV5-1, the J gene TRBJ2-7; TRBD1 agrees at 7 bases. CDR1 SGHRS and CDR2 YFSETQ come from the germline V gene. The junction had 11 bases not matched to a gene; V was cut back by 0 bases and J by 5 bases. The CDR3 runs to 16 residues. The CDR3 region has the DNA TGCGCCAGCAGCTTGGAAGGGGGCGTTGGCATTGACGAGCAGTACTTC. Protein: CASSLEGGVGIDEQYF.

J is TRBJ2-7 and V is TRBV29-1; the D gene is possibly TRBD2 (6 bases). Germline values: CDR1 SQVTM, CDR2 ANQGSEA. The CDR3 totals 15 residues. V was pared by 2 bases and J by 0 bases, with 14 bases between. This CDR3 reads CSVEFRGRSSYEQYF. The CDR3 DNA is TGCAGCGTTGAATTTCGGGGGAGGAGCTCCTACGAGCAGTACTTC.